The 14 T cell receptor beta chains below all came from one sample that was sequenced in a study of identical twins. TCRdb re-derived calls from the 5' RACE reads in MiXCR, one entry per CDR3 protein. The sample has approximately 620,000 distinct CDR3 sequences; 8.5% to 9% are singletons. These data are also associated with another study on yellow fever vaccine responses in identical twins.

The sequenced material came from PBMCs. Source of these receptors: a woman aged 18-29 years in good health.

There are a few counts of this clonotype. This rearrangement joins TRBV28 to TRBJ2-5; 10 nucleotides agree with TRBD2. V shed 3 bases, J shed 5 bases, and the junction held 6 bases outside the gene matches. CDR1 is MDHEN, CDR2 SYDVKM, per germline. The CDR3 is 15 residues long. CDR3 sequence: CASSLIAGGGETQYF. The CDR3 region has the DNA TGTGCCAGCAGTTTGATAGCGGGAGGAGGGGAGACCCAGTACTTC.

This clonotype showed up just a few times. The chain has TRBV5-1 and TRBJ2-7, with no clear D. Germline V CDR1 and CDR2: SGHRS, YFSETQ. With 2 bases removed from V and 0 bases from J, the gap between germline ends came to 15 bases. This CDR3 has 16 amino acids. CDR3 residues: CASSFHQVALSYEQYF. In nucleotides, the CDR3 is TGCGCCAGCAGCTTTCACCAGGTCGCCCTCTCCTACGAGCAGTACTTC.

The chain joins TRBV20-1 to TRBJ2-7; tentatively, D is TRBD1 (6 bases). V shed 5 bases and J shed 3 bases, with 14 bases lying between them. This CDR3 is 13 amino acids long. Germline assignment: CDR1 DFQATT and CDR2 SNEGSKA (reference sequence). The CDR3 loop reads CSAPLGGHYEQYF. Written as DNA, the CDR3 is TGCAGTGCTCCGCTTGGGGGACACTACGAGCAGTACTTC.

The chain links TRBV6-2 or TRBV6-3 to TRBJ1-1, with D maybe TRBD1 (5 bases). Between the trimmed V and J ends, which lost 6 bases and 1 base, there was a span of 12 bases. The CDR3 is made up of 14 amino acids. Germline V gene sequence: CDR1 MNHEY, CDR2 SVGEGT. CDR3 sequence (DNA): TGTGCCAGCAGCTGGGGACGGTCGAACACTGAAGCTTTCTTT. Protein sequence: CASSWGRSNTEAFF.

This clonotype was recorded a few times. A read error may produce the germline difference seen at one junction end. The chain has TRBV12-3 or TRBV12-4 and TRBJ1-2, with D perhaps TRBD1 (5 bases). CDR3 size: 12 residues. The DNA of the CDR3 is TGTGCCAGCAGTTTCGGGGGGTGGGCCCCCTCGTTC. Its protein is CASSFGGWAPSF.

The rearrangement joins TRBV4-3 to TRBJ1-1; D may be TRBD1 (6 bases). Trimming took 1 base from V and 0 from J, leaving 15 bases between them. The CDR3 contains 17 residues. Looked up from germline, CDR1 is LGHNA and CDR2 is YSLEER. This CDR3 reads CASSQVITGPMNTEAFF. The CDR3 DNA follows: TGCGCCAGCAGCCAAGTTATAACAGGGCCTATGAACACTGAAGCTTTCTTT.

The V call is TRBV7-3, the J call TRBJ2-7; 9 bases are shared with TRBD2. The CDR3 extends over 13 amino acids. V was pared by 4 bases and J by 5 bases, with 3 bases of the junction left unmatched. Germline V gene data show CDR1 as SGHTA and CDR2 as FQGTGA. Written as DNA, the CDR3 is TGTGCCAGCAGCTCGGGACTAGCAGACGAGCAGTACTTC. Its protein is CASSSGLADEQYF.

The J gene is TRBJ2-2, the V gene TRBV10-3, with D unclear. Per germline, CDR1 ENHRY and CDR2 SYGVKD. The CDR3 totals 11 residues. The V end was cut by 7 bases, the J end by 5 bases, with 5 bases between. CDR3 coding DNA: TGTGCCATCAAGAGTACCGGGGAGCTGTTTTTT. Residues: CAIKSTGELFF.

This clonotype was counted only a few times. V usage is TRBV7-9 and J usage is TRBJ2-1; 7 bases align to TRBD1. V was clipped by 1 base and J by 7 bases; unmatched bases: 13. The germline V gene encodes CDR1 SEHNR and CDR2 FQNEAQ (reference sequence). This CDR3 comprises 17 residues. CDR3 bases: TGTGCCAGCAGCTTAGTTAAGTCAGGGGGTCGGCTGAATGAGCAGTTCTTC. It translates to CASSLVKSGGRLNEQFF.

The rearrangement joins TRBV20-1 to TRBJ1-5; D gene ambiguous. Per the germline V gene, CDR1 is DFQATT and CDR2 is SNEGSKA (reference sequence). This CDR3 is built from 12 residues. Deletions cut 6 bases from V and 5 bases from J, with 11 bases between. CDR3 in amino acids: CSAPGYDQPQHF. The CDR3, as DNA: TGCAGTGCCCCTGGATATGATCAGCCCCAGCATTTT.

This clonotype was seen repeatedly, ten times or more. The chain is built from TRBV5-6 and TRBJ2-1; TRBD1 or TRBD2 may be the D gene (5 bases each). The CDR3 consists of 13 residues. Germline-derived CDR1 and CDR2 are SGHDT and YYEEEE. Deletions cut 1 base from V and 6 bases from J, with 8 bases between. CDR3 nucleotide sequence: TGTGCCAGCAGCTTGCTCGGGGCCAATGAGCAGTTCTTC. This gives the protein CASSLLGANEQFF. The entire variable domain, with the rest obtained from reference TRBV5-6 and TRBJ2-1, is as follows: DAGVTQSPTHLIKTRGQQVTLRCSPKSGHDTVSWYQQALGQGPQFIFQYYEEEERQRGNFPDRFSGHQFPNYSSELNVNALLLGDSALYLCASSLLGANEQFFGPGTRLTVL.

In its sample, this clonotype was seen a few times. The chain employs TRBV12-5 and TRBJ2-1; 9 nucleotides match TRBD1. Trimming removed 0 bases from V and 7 bases from J; junction bases left unmatched: 10. This CDR3 spans 17 amino acids. CDR1 and CDR2 from the germline V gene are LGHNT and FRNRAP. The CDR3 region is CASGLVPGTGTPNEQFF. Written as DNA, the CDR3 is TGTGCTAGTGGTTTGGTACCGGGGACAGGGACCCCGAATGAGCAGTTCTTC.

V usage is TRBV6-2 or TRBV6-3 and J usage is TRBJ2-1, with D perhaps matching TRBD1 or TRBD2 (5 bases each). There are 18 residues in the CDR3. Germline V gene data show CDR1 as MNHEY and CDR2 as SVGEGT. Trimming cost V 2 bases and J 0 bases, with 17 bases left between them. In nucleotides, the CDR3 is TGTGCCAGCAGTTACGCCCCCGGGACGTTGAGCTCCTACAATGAGCAGTTCTTC. It translates to CASSYAPGTLSSYNEQFF.

This clonotype was seen only a few times. This rearrangement joins TRBV19 to TRBJ2-7; unclear D gene. The CDR3 covers 14 residues. Germline V gene lookup returns CDR1 LNHDA and CDR2 SQIVND (reference sequence). V lost 2 bases and J lost 3, with 11 bases in between. In DNA, the CDR3 is TGTGCCAGTAGTATAAGGCACAGCTTCTACGAGCAGTACTTC. Its translation is CASSIRHSFYEQYF. Full variable domain (missing parts from reference TRBV19 and TRBJ2-7): DGGITQSPKYLFRKEGQNVTLSCEQNLNHDAMYWYRQDPGQGLRLIYYSQIVNDFQKGDIAEGYSVSREKKESFPLTVTSAQKNPTAFYLCASSIRHSFYEQYFGPGTRLTVT.